Presented here are 25 T cell receptor beta chains from one specimen sequenced in a study of radiotherapy plus CTLA-4 blockade in lung cancer. Using immunoSEQ multiplex PCR, the repertoire was profiled, and TCRdb retains in-frame clones only, with some absent. The table shows nearly 95,000 clones, with roughly 80% occurring only once. The sequenced sample was peripheral blood, obtained from a patient treated with radiotherapy plus ipilimumab. The receptor set was obtained from a human donor with non-small cell lung cancer that progressed on radiotherapy plus ipilimumab.

The CDR3 region is CASSLAMTNQETQYF. CDR3 nucleotide sequence: TGTGCCAGCAGCTTAGCGATGACCAACCAAGAGACCCAGTACTTC. The chain has TRBV7-2 and TRBJ2-5; no firm D call. The length of the CDR3 is 15 residues. Looked up from germline, CDR1 is SGHTA and CDR2 is FQGNSA. Trimming removed 0 bases at V and 0 bases at J, with 8 bases between.

The rearrangement links TRBV6-4 to TRBJ1-1, with 10 bases lining up with TRBD1. From germline, CDR1 is MRHNA and CDR2 SNTAGT. With 0 bases clipped from V and 2 bases from J, the junction kept 0 bases outside the gene matches. This CDR3 comprises 15 residues. The CDR3 protein is CASSDSTGGNTEAFF. CDR3 in DNA: TGTGCCAGCAGTGACTCGACAGGGGGCAACACTGAAGCTTTCTTT.

The chain joins TRBV6-5 to TRBJ1-3; D call uncertain. The CDR3 has 13 amino acids. The V gene's germline CDR1 is MNHEY and CDR2 SVGAGI. V shed 6 bases and J shed 4 bases, with 10 bases lying between them. The CDR3, as DNA: TGTGCCAGCAGGCCGGCGCCAGGAAACACCATATATTTT. Translated: CASRPAPGNTIYF.

This rearrangement joins TRBV5-1 to TRBJ2-1; possibly TRBD1 or TRBD2 for D (5 bases each). V was clipped by 7 bases and J by 15 bases, with 17 bases between them. CDR1 SGHRS and CDR2 YFSETQ come from the germline V gene. This CDR3 region has 11 residues. The CDR3: CASLAGTGRFF. The CDR3 DNA reads as TGCGCCAGCCTAGCCGGGACGGGGAGGTTCTTC.

V gene TRBV7-9 combines with J gene TRBJ1-1; 7 bases fit TRBD1. Losses at the gene ends were 10 bases for V and 2 bases for J; bases not matched to a gene: 7. The germline V gene has CDR1 SEHNR and CDR2 FQNEAQ (reference sequence). This CDR3 spans 13 amino acids. The CDR3 nucleotides read TGTGCCACCCGGGACAGCTTTAACACTGAAGCTTTCTTT. This translates into CATRDSFNTEAFF.

The chain joins TRBV27 to TRBJ1-5; D unresolved. This CDR3 is built from 13 residues. With 4 bases removed from V and 1 base from J, the gap between germline ends came to 5 bases. CDR1 MNHEY and CDR2 SMNVEV come from the germline V gene (reference sequence). CDR3 residues: CASSSGSNQPQHF. The CDR3 DNA is TGTGCCAGCAGTTCAGGAAGCAATCAGCCCCAGCATTTT.

The chain joins TRBV29-1 to TRBJ2-1; 8 positions agree with TRBD2. The CDR3 extends over 15 amino acids. Germline-derived CDR1 and CDR2 are SQVTM and ANQGSEA. The V segment lost 6 bases and the J segment 6 bases; nucleotides outside the gene matches: 13. CDR3 nucleotide sequence: TGCAGCGTGGAGACCGGGACTAGGGTAGGCAATGAGCAGTTCTTC. Amino acids: CSVETGTRVGNEQFF.

This sequence joins TRBV7-8 and TRBJ1-2; D gene unclear. CDR1 is SGHVS, CDR2 FQNEAQ, per germline. Trimming removed 5 bases at V and 4 bases at J, with 11 bases between. This CDR3 is 13 amino acids long. The CDR3 protein is CASSPTDFYGYTF. The CDR3 bases are TGTGCCAGCAGCCCTACGGACTTCTATGGCTACACCTTC.

The V and J genes are TRBV19 and TRBJ1-2; D ambiguous. Germline V gene data show CDR1 as LNHDA and CDR2 as SQIVND (reference sequence). The CDR3 runs to 13 residues. Deletions cut 2 bases from V and 2 bases from J, with 6 bases between. The CDR3 DNA is TGTGCCAGTAGTATATGGGAGAACTATGGCTACACCTTC. Translated, it gives CASSIWENYGYTF. Complete variable domain (other parts from reference TRBV19 and TRBJ1-2): DGGITQSPKYLFRKEGQNVTLSCEQNLNHDAMYWYRQDPGQGLRLIYYSQIVNDFQKGDIAEGYSVSREKKESFPLTVTSAQKNPTAFYLCASSIWENYGYTFGSGTRLTVV.

The V call is TRBV6-1, the J call TRBJ2-7, with 9 bases aligning to TRBD2. Trimming cost V 3 bases and J 3 bases; bases outside gene matches: 3. CDR3 length: 14 amino acids. In germline, CDR1 is MNHNS, CDR2 SASEGT. CDR3 nucleotides: TGTGCCAGCAGTGACTTGACTAGCGGCTACGAGCAGTACTTC. The encoded protein is CASSDLTSGYEQYF.

The chain couples TRBV28 to TRBJ2-7, with D unresolved. CDR1 is MDHEN and CDR2 is SYDVKM in the germline V gene. Trimming removed 5 bases from V and 2 bases from J, with 10 bases in between. The length of the CDR3 is 13 residues. The CDR3 loop reads CASSPSIPYEQYF. The CDR3 DNA sequence: TGTGCCAGCAGTCCTTCAATTCCCTACGAGCAGTACTTC. Together with reference TRBV28 and TRBJ2-7, the CDR3 gives the full variable domain: DVKVTQSSRYLVKRTGEKVFLECVQDMDHENMFWYRQDPGLGLRLIYFSYDVKMKEKGDIPEGYSVSREKKERFSLILESASTNQTSMYLCASSPSIPYEQYFGPGTRLTVT.

The V gene is TRBV13, the J gene TRBJ1-1; tentative D call: TRBD1 (6 bases). The CDR3 contains 14 residues. The germline gives CDR1 PRHDT, CDR2 FYEKMQ (reference sequence). V was clipped by 6 bases and J by 0 bases, with 11 bases between them. The CDR3 DNA reads TGTGCCAGCAGTGCAGGGGTTATGAACACTGAAGCTTTCTTT. This codes for CASSAGVMNTEAFF.

The chain employs TRBV28 and TRBJ2-4; possible D gene TRBD2, 5 bases. CDR3 length: 15 amino acids. Per germline, CDR1 MDHEN and CDR2 SYDVKM. The V gene lost 4 bases and the J gene lost 3 bases, with 13 bases spanning the gap. In nucleotides, the CDR3 is TGTGCCAGCAGTTCCCGGGATGAGGGCAAAAACATTCAGTACTTC. Its translation is CASSSRDEGKNIQYF. The full variable domain, completed using reference TRBV28 and TRBJ2-4, is DVKVTQSSRYLVKRTGEKVFLECVQDMDHENMFWYRQDPGLGLRLIYFSYDVKMKEKGDIPEGYSVSREKKERFSLILESASTNQTSMYLCASSSRDEGKNIQYFGAGTRLSVL.

This clone was observed once. The CDR3 protein is CASSFLLAGAPSSYNEQFF. In DNA form, the CDR3 reads TGCGCCAGCAGCTTTCTGCTAGCGGGAGCCCCGAGCTCCTACAATGAGCAGTTCTTC. The chain employs TRBV5-1 and TRBJ2-1; 10 bases map to TRBD2. This CDR3 has 19 residues. Germline CDR1 reads SGHRS; CDR2 reads YFSETQ. Germline trimming cut 2 bases from V and 0 bases from J; bases unmatched to any gene: 11.

In this sample, this clone turned up once. The CDR3 nucleotides are TGTGCCAGCAGCTTTGGCAGCTACGAGCAGTACGTC. It encodes CASSFGSYEQYV. V usage is TRBV7-9 and J usage is TRBJ2-7; D gene uncertain. V was pared by 3 bases and J by 3 bases, with 6 bases between. The CDR3 covers 12 residues. CDR1 and CDR2 (germline): SEHNR, FQNEAQ (reference sequence).

This chain connects TRBV9 to TRBJ2-7; D not resolved. The CDR3 covers 15 residues. V shed 0 bases and J shed 0 bases, with 10 bases lying between them. CDR1 and CDR2 (germline): SGDLS, YYNGEE. The CDR3 DNA reads TGTGCCAGCAGCGTAGGTGTGGGGTACTCCTACGAGCAGTACTTC. As protein: CASSVGVGYSYEQYF.

The CDR3 protein is CASSPLNEKLFF. The CDR3 DNA reads TGTGCCAGCAGCCCCCTGAATGAAAAACTGTTTTTT. The chain employs TRBV11-2 and TRBJ1-4, with unresolved D. CDR1 is SGHAT, CDR2 FQNNGV, per germline. Trimming stripped 5 bases from V and 5 bases from J, with 6 bases between. The CDR3 is made up of 12 amino acids.

The V call is TRBV7-3, the J call TRBJ2-7; possible D gene TRBD1, 6 bases. This CDR3 spans 14 amino acids. Trimming removed 1 base from V and 4 bases from J, with 11 bases in between. CDR1 and CDR2 from the germline V gene are SGHTA and FQGTGA. CDR3 nucleotides: TGTGCCAGCAGCTTAAGACAGGTTCTTTACGAGCAGTACGTC. Its protein is CASSLRQVLYEQYV.

The V call is TRBV11-3, the J call TRBJ2-5; D may correspond to TRBD1 or TRBD2 (5 bases each). V lost 3 bases and J 4 bases, leaving 12 bases between the germline ends. Germline loops: CDR1 SGHNT, CDR2 YENEEA. CDR3 length: 14 residues. The CDR3 sequence is CASSFNGDPETQYF. The DNA for the CDR3 is TGTGCCAGCAGCTTCAACGGGGACCCAGAGACCCAGTACTTC.

The rearrangement uses TRBV6-5 and TRBJ2-1; 8 nucleotides match TRBD2. The CDR3 spans 16 residues. V shed 0 bases and J 10 bases; nucleotides not matched to a gene: 11. Germline V gene sequence: CDR1 MNHEY, CDR2 SVGAGI. Written as DNA, the CDR3 is TGTGCCAGCAGTTACTCCCAACCGGCGGGAGGTCGGGAGCAGTTCTTC. This codes for CASSYSQPAGGREQFF.

The chain links TRBV6-5 to TRBJ2-1; no firm D call. Germline V lookup: CDR1 MNHEY, CDR2 SVGAGI. Trimming removed 5 bases from V and 10 bases from J, with 12 bases in between. This CDR3 contains 12 residues. The CDR3 coding sequence is TGTGCCAGCAGTCCCCCCGGCGGCGAGCAGTTCTTC. Protein sequence: CASSPPGGEQFF.

This clone was recorded once. This rearrangement joins TRBV14 to TRBJ2-5; 10 positions agree with TRBD2. Unmatched junction bases numbered 15, after V lost 6 bases and J lost 5 bases. The CDR3 runs 17 residues. Germline assignment: CDR1 SGHDN and CDR2 FVKESK. CDR3 coding DNA: TGTGCCAGCAGTCGAAAGCCCCACGGGACTAGCGTGGAGACCCAGTACTTC. Translation: CASSRKPHGTSVETQYF.

This chain joins TRBV5-6 and TRBJ1-5, with a tentative D call TRBD1 (5 bases). Germline V CDR1 and CDR2: SGHDT, YYEEEE. CDR3 length: 14 residues. Trimming took 2 bases from V and 2 from J, leaving 8 bases between them. The CDR3 region is CASSLLGRNQPQHF. The CDR3 DNA reads as TGTGCCAGCAGCTTACTGGGACGCAATCAGCCCCAGCATTTT.

The V call is TRBV10-3, the J call TRBJ2-1, with 11 bases lining up with TRBD2. J gave up 4 bases and V 4 bases, and 3 bases lay outside the gene matches. CDR1 and CDR2 (germline): ENHRY, SYGVKD. This CDR3 has 15 residues. The CDR3 here is CAISGLAGPYNEQFF. CDR3 bases: TGTGCCATCAGTGGACTAGCGGGACCGTACAATGAGCAGTTCTTC.

This clone was counted a single time. V and J are TRBV16 and TRBJ2-1; 9 bases fit TRBD2. There are 14 residues in the CDR3. CDR1 is KGHSY and CDR2 is FQNENV in the germline V gene. V trimming: 5 bases; J trimming: 7 bases; junction bases outside the gene matches: 6. CDR3 bases: TGTGCCAGCAGCGCGGGACTAGCTGGAAATGAGCAGTTCTTC. It is translated as CASSAGLAGNEQFF.